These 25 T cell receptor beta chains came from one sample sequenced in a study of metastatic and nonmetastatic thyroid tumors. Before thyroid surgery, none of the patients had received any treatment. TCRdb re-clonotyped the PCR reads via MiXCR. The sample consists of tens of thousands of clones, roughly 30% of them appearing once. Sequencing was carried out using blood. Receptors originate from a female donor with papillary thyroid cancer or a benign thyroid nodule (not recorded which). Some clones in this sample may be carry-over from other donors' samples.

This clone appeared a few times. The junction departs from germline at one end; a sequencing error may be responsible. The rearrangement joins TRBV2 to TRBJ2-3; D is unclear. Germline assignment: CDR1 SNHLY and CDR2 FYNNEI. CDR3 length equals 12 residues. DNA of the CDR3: TGTGTCAGCCGTGCGGAAGGAGATACGCAGTATTTT. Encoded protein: CVSRAEGDTQYF.

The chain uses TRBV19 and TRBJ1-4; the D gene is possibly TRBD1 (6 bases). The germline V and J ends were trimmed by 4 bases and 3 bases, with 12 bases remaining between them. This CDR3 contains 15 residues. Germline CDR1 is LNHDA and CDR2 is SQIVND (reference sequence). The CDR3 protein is CASSSGQPSNEKLFF. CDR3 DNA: TGTGCCAGTAGTAGCGGACAGCCCTCTAATGAAAAACTGTTTTTT.

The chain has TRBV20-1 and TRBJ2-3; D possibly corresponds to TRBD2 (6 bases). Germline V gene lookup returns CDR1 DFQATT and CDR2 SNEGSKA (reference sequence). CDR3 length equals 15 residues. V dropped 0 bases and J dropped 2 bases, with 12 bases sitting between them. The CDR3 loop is CSAREGAGYTDTQYF. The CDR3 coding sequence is TGCAGTGCTAGAGAGGGTGCGGGGTACACAGATACGCAGTATTTT.

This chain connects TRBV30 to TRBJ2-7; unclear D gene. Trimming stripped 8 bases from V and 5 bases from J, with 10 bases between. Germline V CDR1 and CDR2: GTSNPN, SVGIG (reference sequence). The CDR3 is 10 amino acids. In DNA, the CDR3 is TGTGCCACCTCGACGGACGAGCAGTACTTC. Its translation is CATSTDEQYF.

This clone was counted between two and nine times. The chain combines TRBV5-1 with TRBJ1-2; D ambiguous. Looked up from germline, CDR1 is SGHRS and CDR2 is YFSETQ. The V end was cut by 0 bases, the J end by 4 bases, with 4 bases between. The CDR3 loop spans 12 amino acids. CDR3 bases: TGCGCCAGCAGCTTGGAGAGCTATGGCTACACCTTC. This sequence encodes CASSLESYGYTF.

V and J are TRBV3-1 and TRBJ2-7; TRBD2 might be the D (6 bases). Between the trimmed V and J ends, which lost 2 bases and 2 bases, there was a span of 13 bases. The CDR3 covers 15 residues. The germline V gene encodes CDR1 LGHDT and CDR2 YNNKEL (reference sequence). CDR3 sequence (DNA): TGTGCCAGCAGCCAAACTAGCCGTCGACCCTACGAGCAGTACTTC. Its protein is CASSQTSRRPYEQYF.

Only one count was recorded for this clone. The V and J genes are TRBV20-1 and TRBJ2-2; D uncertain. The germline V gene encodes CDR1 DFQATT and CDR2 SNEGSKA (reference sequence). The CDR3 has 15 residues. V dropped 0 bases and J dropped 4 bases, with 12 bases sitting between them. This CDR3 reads CSARDSHRATGELFF. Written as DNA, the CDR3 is TGCAGTGCTAGAGATAGTCATAGGGCCACCGGGGAGCTGTTTTTT.

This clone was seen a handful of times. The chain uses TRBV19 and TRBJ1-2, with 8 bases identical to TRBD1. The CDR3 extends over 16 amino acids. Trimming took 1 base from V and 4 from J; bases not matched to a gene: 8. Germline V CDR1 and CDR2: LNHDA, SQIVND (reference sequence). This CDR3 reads CASSIGTGTGAYGYTF. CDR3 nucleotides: TGTGCCAGTAGTATAGGGACCGGGACAGGCGCCTATGGCTACACCTTC.

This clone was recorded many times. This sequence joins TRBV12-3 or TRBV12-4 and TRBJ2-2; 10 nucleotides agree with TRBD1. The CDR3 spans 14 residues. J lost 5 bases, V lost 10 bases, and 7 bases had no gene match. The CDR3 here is CATRTGGFTGELFF. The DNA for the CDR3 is TGTGCCACGCGGACAGGGGGTTTTACCGGGGAGCTGTTTTTT.

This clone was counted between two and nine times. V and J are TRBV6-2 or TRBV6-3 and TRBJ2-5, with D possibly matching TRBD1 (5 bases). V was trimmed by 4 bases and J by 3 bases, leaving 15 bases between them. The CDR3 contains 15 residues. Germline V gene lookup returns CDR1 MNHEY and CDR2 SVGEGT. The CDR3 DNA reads TGTGCCAGCAGTTCGAACAGGCCTGGGAAAGAGACCCAGTACTTC. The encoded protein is CASSSNRPGKETQYF.

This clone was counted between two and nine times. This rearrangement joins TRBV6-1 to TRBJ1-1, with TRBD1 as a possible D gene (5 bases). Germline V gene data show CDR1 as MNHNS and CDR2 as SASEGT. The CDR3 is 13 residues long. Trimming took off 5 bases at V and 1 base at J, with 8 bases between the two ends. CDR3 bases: TGTGCCAGCAGTAGAGACAGGAACACTGAAGCTTTCTTT. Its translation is CASSRDRNTEAFF.

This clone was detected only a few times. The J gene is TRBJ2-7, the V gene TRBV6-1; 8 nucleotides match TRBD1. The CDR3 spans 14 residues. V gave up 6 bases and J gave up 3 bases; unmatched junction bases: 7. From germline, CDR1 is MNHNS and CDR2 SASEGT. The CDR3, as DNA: TGTGCCAGCAGGCGGACAGGGTTGGGCTACGAGCAGTACTTC. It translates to CASRRTGLGYEQYF.

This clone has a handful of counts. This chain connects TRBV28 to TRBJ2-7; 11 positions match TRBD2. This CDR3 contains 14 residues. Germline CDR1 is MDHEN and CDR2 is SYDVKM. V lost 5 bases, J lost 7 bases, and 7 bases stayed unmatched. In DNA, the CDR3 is TGTGCCAGCAGTCGGGGACTAGCGGTTGGGGAGCAGTACTTC. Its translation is CASSRGLAVGEQYF.

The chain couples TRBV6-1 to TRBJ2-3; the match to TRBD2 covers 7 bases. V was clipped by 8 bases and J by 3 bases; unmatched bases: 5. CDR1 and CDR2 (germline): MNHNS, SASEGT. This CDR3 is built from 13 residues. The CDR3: CASRLAGTDTQYF. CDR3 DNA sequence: TGTGCCAGCCGACTAGCAGGTACAGATACGCAGTATTTT.

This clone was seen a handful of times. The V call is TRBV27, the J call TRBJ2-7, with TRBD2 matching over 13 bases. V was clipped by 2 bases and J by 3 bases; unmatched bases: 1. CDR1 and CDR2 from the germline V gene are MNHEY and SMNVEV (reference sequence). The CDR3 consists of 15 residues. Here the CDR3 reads CASSLGLAGVYEQYF. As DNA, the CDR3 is TGTGCCAGCAGTTTAGGACTAGCGGGAGTCTACGAGCAGTACTTC.

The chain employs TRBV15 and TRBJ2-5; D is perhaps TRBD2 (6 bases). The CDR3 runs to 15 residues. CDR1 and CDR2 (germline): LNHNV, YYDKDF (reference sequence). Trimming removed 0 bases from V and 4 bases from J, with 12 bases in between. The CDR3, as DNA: TGTGCCACCAGCAGAGAGGCTAGCGAGGTAGAGACCCAGTACTTC. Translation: CATSREASEVETQYF.

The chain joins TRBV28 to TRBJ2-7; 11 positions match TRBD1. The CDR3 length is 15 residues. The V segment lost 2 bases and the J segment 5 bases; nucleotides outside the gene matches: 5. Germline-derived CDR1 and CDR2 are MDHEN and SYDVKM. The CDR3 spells CASSLRDRGLNEQYF. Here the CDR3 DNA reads TGTGCCAGCAGTTTAAGGGACAGGGGGTTAAACGAGCAGTACTTC.

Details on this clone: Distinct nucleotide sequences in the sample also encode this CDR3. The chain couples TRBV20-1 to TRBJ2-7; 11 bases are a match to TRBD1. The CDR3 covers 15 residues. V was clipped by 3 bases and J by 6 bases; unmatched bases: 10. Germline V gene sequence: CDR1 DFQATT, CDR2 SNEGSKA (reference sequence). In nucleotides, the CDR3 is TGCAGTGCTAGCGGGCCGGCTGGGACAGGGGGCGAGCAGTACTTC. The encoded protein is CSASGPAGTGGEQYF.

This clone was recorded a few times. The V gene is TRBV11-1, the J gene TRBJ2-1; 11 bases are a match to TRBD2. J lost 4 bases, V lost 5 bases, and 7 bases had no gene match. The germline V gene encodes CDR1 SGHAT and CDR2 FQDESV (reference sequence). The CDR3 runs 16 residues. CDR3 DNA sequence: TGTGCCAGCAGCCTTACGGGACTAGCGGATTACAATGAGCAGTTCTTC. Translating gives CASSLTGLADYNEQFF.

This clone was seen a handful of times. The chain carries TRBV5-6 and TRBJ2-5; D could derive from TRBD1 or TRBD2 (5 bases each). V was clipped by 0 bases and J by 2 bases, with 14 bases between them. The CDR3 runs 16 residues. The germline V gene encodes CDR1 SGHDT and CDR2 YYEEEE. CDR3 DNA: TGTGCCAGCAGCTTGGTGGGGGACCGGGCTCAAGAGACCCAGTACTTC. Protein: CASSLVGDRAQETQYF.

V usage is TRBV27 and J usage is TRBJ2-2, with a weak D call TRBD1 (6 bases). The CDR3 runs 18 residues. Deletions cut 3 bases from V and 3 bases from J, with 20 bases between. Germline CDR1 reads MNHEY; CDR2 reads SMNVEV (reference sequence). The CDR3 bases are TGTGCCAGCAGTTTGGGGGCCCTCCGATCAATTTACACCGGGGAGCTGTTTTTT. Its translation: CASSLGALRSIYTGELFF.

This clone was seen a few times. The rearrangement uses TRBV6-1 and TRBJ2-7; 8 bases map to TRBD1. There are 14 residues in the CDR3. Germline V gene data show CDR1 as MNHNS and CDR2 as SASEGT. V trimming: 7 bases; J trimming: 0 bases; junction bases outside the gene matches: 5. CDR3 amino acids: CASTGTGTSYEQYF. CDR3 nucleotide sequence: TGTGCCAGCACCGGGACAGGCACCTCCTACGAGCAGTACTTC.

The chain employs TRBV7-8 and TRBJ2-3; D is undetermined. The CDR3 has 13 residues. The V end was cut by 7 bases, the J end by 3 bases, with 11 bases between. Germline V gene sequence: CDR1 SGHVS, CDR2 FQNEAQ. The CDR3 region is CASMGRKTDTQYF. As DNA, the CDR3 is TGTGCCAGCATGGGCAGGAAGACAGATACGCAGTATTTT.

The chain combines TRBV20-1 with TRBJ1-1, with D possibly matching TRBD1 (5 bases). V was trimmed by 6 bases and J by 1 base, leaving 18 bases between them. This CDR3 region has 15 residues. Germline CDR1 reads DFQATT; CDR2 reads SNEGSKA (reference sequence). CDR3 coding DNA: TGCAGTGCCAAAACCGCGGGGGGTCAGAACACTGAAGCTTTCTTT. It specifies CSAKTAGGQNTEAFF.

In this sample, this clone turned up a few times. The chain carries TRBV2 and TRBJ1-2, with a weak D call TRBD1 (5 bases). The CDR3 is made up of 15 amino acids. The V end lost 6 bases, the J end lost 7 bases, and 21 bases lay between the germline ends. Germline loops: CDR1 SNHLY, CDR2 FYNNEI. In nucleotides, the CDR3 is TGTGCCAGCAGCCCCCCGGTAGGGGTATTCGGTGGCTACACCTTC. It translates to CASSPPVGVFGGYTF. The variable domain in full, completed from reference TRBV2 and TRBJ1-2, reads EPEVTQTPSHQVTQMGQEVILRCVPISNHLYFYWYRQILGQKVEFLVSFYNNEISEKSEIFDDQFSVERPDGSNFTLKIRSTKLEDSAMYFCASSPPVGVFGGYTFGSGTRLTVV.